This TCR beta chain stems from a study of cytomegalovirus exposure and HLA in healthy donors. This CDR3 region has 14 residues. Germline values: CDR1 SEHNR, CDR2 FQNEAQ (reference sequence). V was shortened by 1 base and J by 2 bases, with 8 bases between the two germline ends. Researchers ran the PCR with 60 Vbeta and 13 Jbeta primers. The protocol was immunoSEQ multiplex PCR, while the TCRdb copy is restricted to in-frame clones and leaves out a portion. Among some 150,000 clones listed, approximately 88% were seen once. V gene TRBV7-9 combines with J gene TRBJ1-2, with a weak D call TRBD1 (6 bases). The specimen was PBMCs. The receptor was isolated from a woman aged 30 to 39 in good health and CMV-seronegative. CDR3: CASSLVQGNYGYTF. The CDR3 DNA reads TGTGCCAGCAGCTTAGTACAGGGCAACTATGGCTACACCTTC.